A single count supports the clone carrying this T cell receptor (beta chain). The CDR3 is 11 residues long. Germline CDR1 reads GTSNPN; CDR2 reads SVGIG (reference sequence). Trimming cost V 3 bases and J 5 bases, with 5 bases left between them. The data derive from a study of cytotoxic CD8 clonotypes in ibrutinib-treated CLL. At the level of the study: Some 25 partial and 2 complete responses; at median about 70 months, approximately 14 remitted, approximately 12 progressed. Response samples followed a median around 11 months of treatment, range 6 to 36.

Data came from immunoSEQ multiplex PCR; TCRdb stores just in-frame clones and leaves some out. The sample carries 200,000 to 250,000 clones, 75% to 80% recorded once. The receptor comes from a human donor with chronic lymphocytic leukemia. The source material was PBMCs, sampled after 12 months of ibrutinib treatment. The chain couples TRBV30 to TRBJ2-1; no definite D call. DNA of the CDR3: TGTGCCTGGAGCGAAGACAATGAGCAGTTCTTC. Protein sequence: CAWSEDNEQFF.